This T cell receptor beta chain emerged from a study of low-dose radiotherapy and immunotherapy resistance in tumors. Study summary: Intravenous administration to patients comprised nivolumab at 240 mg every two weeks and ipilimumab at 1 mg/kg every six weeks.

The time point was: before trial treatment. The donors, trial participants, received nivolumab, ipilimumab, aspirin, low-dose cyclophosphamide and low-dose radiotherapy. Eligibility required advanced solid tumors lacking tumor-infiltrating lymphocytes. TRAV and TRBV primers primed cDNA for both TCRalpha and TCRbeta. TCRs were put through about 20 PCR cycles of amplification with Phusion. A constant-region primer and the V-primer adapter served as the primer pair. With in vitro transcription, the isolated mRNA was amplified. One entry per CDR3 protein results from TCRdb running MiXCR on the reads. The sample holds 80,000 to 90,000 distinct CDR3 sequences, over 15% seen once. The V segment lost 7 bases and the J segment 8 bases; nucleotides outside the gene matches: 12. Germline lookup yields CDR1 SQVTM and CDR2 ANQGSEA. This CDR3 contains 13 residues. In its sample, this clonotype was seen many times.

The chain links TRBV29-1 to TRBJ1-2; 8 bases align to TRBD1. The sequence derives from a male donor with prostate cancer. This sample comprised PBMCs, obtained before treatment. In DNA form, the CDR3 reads TGCAGCGGGCAGGGGGCCAACTTTGGCGGCTACACCTTC. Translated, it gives CSGQGANFGGYTF.